The source of this TCR beta chain is a study of beta chain features in type 1 diabetes. Concerning this clone itself: Its antigen is currently unknown.

Study-level points and caveats: PCR could preferentially amplify shorter templates, alike in patients and controls.

Every bit of the isolated RNA underwent reverse transcription, so sequencing read expressed TCRB transcripts. Only in-frame clones appear in the TCRdb table, and some are missing; sequencing was by immunoSEQ multiplex PCR. Of 15,000 to 19,000 clones in the sample, around two fifths are singletons; the top ten hold around 0.53%. Trimming removed 5 bases from V and 2 bases from J, with 9 bases in between. CDR1 SEHNR and CDR2 FQNEAQ come from the germline V gene (reference sequence). The CDR3 loop spans 13 amino acids. The source material was stem cell memory CD4+ T cells from blood. This chain links TRBV7-9 with TRBJ1-2; D not resolved. This receptor was identified in a woman aged 40 to 55 in good health. The CDR3, as DNA: TGTGCCAGCAGCCTGAGGCGAAACTATGGCTACACCTTC. Its protein is CASSLRRNYGYTF.